This T cell receptor (beta chain) emerged from a study of CXCR3-negative and CXCR3-positive naive CD8 T cells. Study findings and constraints: Sequencing showed both naive subsets with comparably high diversity, and memory CD8+ cells much lower. CXCR3-negative naive cells had less hydrophobic TRB CDR3s than did CXCR3-positive naive cells.

With regard to this clonotype: Its antigen is undetermined.

It was by 5' RACE with UMI labels that the TRB cDNA libraries were prepared. TCRdb re-called the 5' RACE reads; every CDR3 protein appears as one record, without DNA. This table holds approximately 59,000 distinct CDR3 sequences. The CDR3 consists of 15 residues. Per germline, CDR1 MDHEN and CDR2 SYDVKM. The specimen sequenced was naive CXCR3+ CD8+ T cells from blood. The subset denotes: CD45RO-CCR7+CD27+CD95- naive CD8+ T cells expressing CXCR3 (TNR3+). This TCR was recovered from a human donor in good health. Some clones in this sample may be carry-over from other donors' samples. V and J are TRBV28 and TRBJ2-2; no DNA is available, so the TRBD1 call from TCRdb remains unchecked. CDR3: CASSFDRSSTGELFF.